This TCR beta chain was sequenced during a study of shared clonotypes between healthy human individuals. Only in-frame clones appear in the TCRdb table, and some are missing; sequencing was by immunoSEQ multiplex PCR. The data hold roughly 650,000 clones, with more than 95% observed a single time. The sequence was obtained from a woman in her thirties in good health. The material sequenced was naive CD4+ T cells sorted from blood. Subset: CD45RA+ positively selected.

CDR3: CASIGDSGPYEQYF. DNA for the CDR3: TGTGCCAGCATAGGAGACTCAGGTCCCTACGAGCAGTACTTC. The chain carries TRBV2 and TRBJ2-7; D is ambiguous. This CDR3 spans 14 amino acids. The V gene's germline CDR1 is SNHLY and CDR2 FYNNEI. Deletions cut 7 bases from V and 2 bases from J, with 15 bases between.